The 23 T cell receptor beta chains in this list originate from one sample, sequenced in a study of T cells after posttransplantation cyclophosphamide. Measured with immunoSEQ multiplex PCR; TCRdb has only the in-frame clones, and not every one. The data show 50,000 to 60,000 clones, 94% seen once. Material for sequencing was PBMCs. The source is a woman aged 25 to 39 in good health and a related stem cell transplant donor.

V gene TRBV19 combines with J gene TRBJ2-1, with 9 positions matching TRBD2. The V gene's germline CDR1 is LNHDA and CDR2 SQIVND (reference sequence). The CDR3 is made up of 14 amino acids. V dropped 5 bases and J dropped 3; count of bases not matched to a gene: 2. The CDR3 DNA follows: TGTGCCAGTAGTCAGCGGGGGGTCTACAATGAGCAGTTCTTC. It is translated as CASSQRGVYNEQFF.

Turning to this clone: At the DNA level, this CDR3 is encoded by other sequences in the same sample as well. This sequence joins TRBV6-1 and TRBJ2-1; tentative D call: TRBD2 (6 bases). The germline V gene encodes CDR1 MNHNS and CDR2 SASEGT. V lost 0 bases and J 4 bases, leaving 13 bases between the germline ends. This CDR3 comprises 16 residues. Here the CDR3 DNA reads TGTGCCAGCAGTGAAGCATGGAGCGGAGGGTACAATGAGCAGTTCTTC. It specifies CASSEAWSGGYNEQFF.

V usage is TRBV20-1 and J usage is TRBJ1-2; possibly TRBD1 for D (6 bases). The CDR3 has 11 residues. Between the trimmed V and J ends, which lost 1 base and 7 bases, there was a span of 7 bases. CDR1 and CDR2 from the germline V gene are DFQATT and SNEGSKA (reference sequence). The CDR3, as DNA: TGCAGTGCTAGAGTAGGGGGTGGCTACACCTTC. Its protein product is CSARVGGGYTF.

This chain uses TRBV9 with TRBJ1-4; D is possibly TRBD1 (6 bases). This CDR3 has 16 amino acids. CDR1 is SGDLS and CDR2 is YYNGEE in the germline V gene. Between the trimmed V and J ends, which lost 0 bases and 1 base, there was a span of 10 bases. For the CDR3, the DNA is TGTGCCAGCAGCGTAGGTACAGGGCGAACTAATGAAAAACTGTTTTTT. This translates into CASSVGTGRTNEKLFF.

The chain joins TRBV21-1 to TRBJ1-2. TRBV21-1 represents a pseudogene. This CDR3 spans 14 amino acids. The CDR3 sequence: CASSKRAGGYGYTF. The CDR3 nucleotides are TGTGCCAGCAGCAAACGGGCAGGAGGGTATGGCTACACCTTC.

The chain carries TRBV19 and TRBJ1-2, with D unresolved. V was pared by 4 bases and J by 9 bases, with 12 bases between. The CDR3 is made up of 12 amino acids. CDR1 is LNHDA and CDR2 is SQIVND in the germline V gene (reference sequence). The CDR3 DNA follows: TGTGCCAGTAGTAGGGCTGGTAATAGCTACACCTTC. Translating gives CASSRAGNSYTF.

The chain uses TRBV15 and TRBJ1-1, with D perhaps TRBD1 (6 bases). V was shortened by 4 bases and J by 4 bases, with 16 bases between the two germline ends. There are 15 residues in the CDR3. Germline loops: CDR1 LNHNV, CDR2 YYDKDF (reference sequence). CDR3 amino acids: CATSTRQVLGTEAFF. Here the CDR3 DNA reads TGTGCCACCAGCACTAGACAGGTTTTGGGCACTGAAGCTTTCTTT.

The chain uses TRBV7-9 and TRBJ1-2, with a weak D call TRBD1 (6 bases). This CDR3 is built from 14 residues. Germline CDR1 and CDR2: SEHNR and FQNEAQ (reference sequence). V was cut by 4 bases and J by 2 bases, with 11 bases left in between. As DNA, the CDR3 is TGTGCCAGCAGCTCCAAGGGGGAAAACTATGGCTACACCTTC. Its protein is CASSSKGENYGYTF.

The chain carries TRBV11-2 and TRBJ2-5, with D possibly TRBD1 on 6 matching bases. Near its end, the DNA agrees better with TRBJ2-7, so the J call may be wrong. Germline CDR1 reads SGHAT; CDR2 reads FQNNGV. There are 15 residues in the CDR3. CDR3 DNA: TGTGCCAGCAGCAACCGGTTCAGGGGATCCTACGAGCAGTACTTC. It codes for CASSNRFRGSYEQYF.

The V call is TRBV13, the J call TRBJ2-7, with D perhaps matching TRBD1 (6 bases). The CDR3 is 13 residues long. V gave up 1 base and J gave up 5 bases, with 9 bases separating them. Germline V gene sequence: CDR1 PRHDT, CDR2 FYEKMQ (reference sequence). CDR3 amino acids: CASSLAQGHEQYF. The CDR3 region has the DNA TGTGCCAGCAGCTTAGCGCAGGGGCACGAGCAGTACTTC.

This chain links TRBV10-2 with TRBJ1-1, with a tentative D call TRBD1 (6 bases). V was clipped by 2 bases and J by 4 bases, with 14 bases between them. CDR1 and CDR2 from the germline V gene are WSHSY and SAAADI. This CDR3 is built from 15 residues. DNA for the CDR3: TGCGCCAGCAGTGAGGAAGACAGGTGGGGCACTGAAGCTTTCTTT. This codes for CASSEEDRWGTEAFF.

The rearrangement links TRBV7-6 to TRBJ2-3; 8 bases fit TRBD2. Unmatched junction bases numbered 3, after V lost 4 bases and J lost 0 bases. The CDR3 is 15 amino acids. Germline CDR1 SGHVS, CDR2 FNYEAQ. The CDR3 reads CASSSTSVSTDTQYF. In nucleotides, the CDR3 is TGTGCCAGCAGCTCGACTAGCGTTAGCACAGATACGCAGTATTTT.

This clone was picked up a small number of times. The chain carries TRBV5-1 and TRBJ2-7, with 9 bases identical to TRBD2. This CDR3 has 15 residues. Germline CDR1 is SGHRS and CDR2 is YFSETQ. J gave up 5 bases and V 4 bases, and 10 bases lay outside the gene matches. CDR3 in DNA: TGCGCCAGCAGCCAGGAGAATAGCGGGGGTGACGAGCAGTACTTC. Translating it yields CASSQENSGGDEQYF.

V gene TRBV4-3 combines with J gene TRBJ2-7; 8 bases fit TRBD1. Trimming cost V 1 base and J 2 bases; bases outside gene matches: 1. The CDR3 is made up of 14 amino acids. Germline V lookup: CDR1 LGHNA, CDR2 YSLEER. In DNA, the CDR3 is TGCGCCAGCAGCCAAGGACAGGGGACCTACGAGCAGTACTTC. Translated: CASSQGQGTYEQYF.

The gene calls are TRBV6-5 and TRBJ1-1; 7 nucleotides align to TRBD1. V dropped 5 bases and J dropped 4; count of bases not matched to a gene: 4. The CDR3 sequence is 13 residues long. Germline V gene sequence: CDR1 MNHEY, CDR2 SVGAGI. The CDR3 is CASSPDRVTEAFF. CDR3 sequence (DNA): TGTGCCAGCAGTCCCGACAGGGTCACTGAAGCTTTCTTT.

CDR3 coding DNA: TGTGCCAGCAGCCGGGGGGAGACCCAGTACTTC. It specifies CASSRGETQYF. The V call is TRBV7-2, the J call TRBJ2-5; D possibly corresponds to TRBD2 (6 bases). Between the trimmed V and J ends, which lost 5 bases and 5 bases, there was a span of 6 bases. Germline lookup yields CDR1 SGHTA and CDR2 FQGNSA. The CDR3 is 11 amino acids.

The rearrangement joins TRBV2 to TRBJ1-3, with D possibly being TRBD1 (5 bases). CDR1 SNHLY and CDR2 FYNNEI come from the germline V gene. V shed 4 bases and J shed 2 bases, with 12 bases lying between them. This CDR3 comprises 15 residues. CDR3 sequence reads: CASSGLGETGNTIYF. CDR3 sequence (DNA): TGTGCCAGCAGTGGTTTAGGGGAAACTGGAAACACCATATATTTT.

V usage is TRBV6-1 and J usage is TRBJ1-5, with 10 bases aligning to TRBD1. CDR3 length: 15 amino acids. The V segment lost 7 bases and the J segment 0 bases; nucleotides outside the gene matches: 3. Germline loops: CDR1 MNHNS, CDR2 SASEGT. CDR3 protein: CASTWTGGSNQPQHF. The CDR3 DNA reads TGTGCCAGCACCTGGACAGGGGGTAGCAATCAGCCCCAGCATTTT.

The V call is TRBV6-6, the J call TRBJ1-4; D gene uncertain. CDR3 length: 12 residues. CDR1 and CDR2 (germline): MNHNY, SVGAGI (reference sequence). V lost 2 bases and J lost 13, with 11 bases in between. The CDR3 DNA reads TGTGCCAGCAGTTACGGCGACGGCGGACTGTTTTTT. The encoded protein is CASSYGDGGLFF.

The chain links TRBV4-2 to TRBJ2-5, with D unresolved. The V end lost 8 bases, the J end lost 5 bases, and 18 bases lay between the germline ends. Germline assignment: CDR1 LGHNA and CDR2 YNFKEQ. The CDR3 covers 14 residues. The CDR3 sequence: CASSLQLKEETQYF. CDR3 nucleotides: TGTGCCAGCTCCTTACAGTTAAAAGAGGAGACCCAGTACTTC.

The chain carries TRBV7-2 and TRBJ2-5; D possibly corresponds to TRBD2 (5 bases). Trimming took off 3 bases at V and 4 bases at J, with 12 bases between the two ends. This CDR3 comprises 14 residues. Per germline, CDR1 SGHTA and CDR2 FQGNSA. The CDR3 loop reads CASSLDLTGETQYF. Here the CDR3 DNA reads TGTGCCAGCAGCTTGGACTTGACCGGAGAGACCCAGTACTTC.

This clone was seen just once. The gene calls are TRBV5-4 and TRBJ2-5; the match to TRBD2 covers 11 bases. CDR1 is SGHNT and CDR2 is YYREEE in the germline V gene (reference sequence). The CDR3 runs to 16 residues. Trimming at V came to 0 bases and at J to 2 bases, leaving 3 bases not matched to a gene. The CDR3 bases are TGTGCCAGCAGCTTGGGTAGCGGGGGGGGGCAAGAGACCCAGTACTTC. Translated, it gives CASSLGSGGGQETQYF.

V gene TRBV27 combines with J gene TRBJ2-7, with a weak D call TRBD2 (6 bases). The CDR3 loop spans 14 amino acids. The ends were cut back, 8 bases at V and 0 bases at J, with 14 bases in the middle. The V gene's germline CDR1 is MNHEY and CDR2 SMNVEV (reference sequence). CDR3 amino acids: CASGRRFSSYEQYF. The CDR3 nucleotides read TGTGCCAGCGGGAGGCGGTTTAGCTCCTACGAGCAGTACTTC.